Below, one TCR beta chain is given with its context. Its antigen is not known. This sample was included in a study of cytomegalovirus exposure and HLA in healthy donors. Study results and caveats: TCR beta chain V- and J-gene trimming was linked, in a later analysis, to a missense variant in DCLRE1C. In an earlier analysis, productive rearrangement rates for most beta V segments clustered near 87% or 30%.

Primers included in the PCR were 60 Vbeta and 13 Jbeta primers. Method: immunoSEQ multiplex PCR; TCRdb's copy keeps in-frame clones and lacks some. This table holds 95,000 to 120,000 clones, 82% found once. The donors comprised healthy bone marrow donors. Sequencing input: PBMCs. This receptor was obtained from a woman aged 18-35 years in good health and CMV-seronegative.

The CDR3 loop is CASSPGTGGDTEAFF. CDR3 bases: TGCGCCAGCAGCCCGGGGACAGGAGGTGACACTGAAGCTTTCTTT. The rearrangement joins TRBV5-1 to TRBJ1-1, with 8 nucleotides matching TRBD1. The J segment lost 3 bases and the V segment lost 4 bases, leaving 8 bases of the junction unmatched. The V gene's germline CDR1 is SGHRS and CDR2 YFSETQ. The CDR3 has 15 amino acids.